This TCR beta chain was captured by sequencing in a study of control samples from healthy donors and cancer patients. This CDR3 is built from 11 residues. Germline loops: CDR1 SGHAT, CDR2 FQNNGV. The V gene lost 5 bases and the J gene lost 4 bases, with 5 bases spanning the gap. Sequenced by immunoSEQ multiplex PCR; TCRdb stores in-frame clones only, minus some. The sample consists of 150,000 to 200,000 clones, 70% to 90% of them appearing once. This clone was detected once. This clonotype was obtained from a woman younger than 45 in good health. The chain recombines TRBV11-2 with TRBJ1-2; D call uncertain. The source material was blood. DNA of the CDR3: TGTGCCAGCAGCCCCCTCTATGGCTACACCTTC. Its translation is CASSPLYGYTF.